This TCR beta chain was captured by sequencing in a study of cytomegalovirus exposure and HLA in healthy donors. With respect to this clone: Its matching antigen is unknown.

Germline CDR1 is GTSNPN and CDR2 is SVGIG (reference sequence). Between the trimmed V and J ends, which lost 3 bases and 5 bases, there was a span of 10 bases. This CDR3 is built from 12 residues. Whole-study results and caveats: The study found most TCR sequences rare, yet found some public TCRs in many donors.

Primers for the PCR totalled 60 Vbeta and 13 Jbeta. Sequencing used immunoSEQ multiplex PCR; TCRdb keeps in-frame clones, though not all of them. The sample carries 150,000 to 200,000 clones, approximately 80% recorded once. The chain is built from TRBV30 and TRBJ2-5; D is perhaps TRBD2 (6 bases). This sequence originates from a woman younger than 30 in good health and CMV-seropositive. The material sequenced was PBMCs. The CDR3 region is CAWSAGQETQYF. In nucleotides, the CDR3 is TGTGCCTGGAGCGCGGGGCAGGAGACCCAGTACTTC.